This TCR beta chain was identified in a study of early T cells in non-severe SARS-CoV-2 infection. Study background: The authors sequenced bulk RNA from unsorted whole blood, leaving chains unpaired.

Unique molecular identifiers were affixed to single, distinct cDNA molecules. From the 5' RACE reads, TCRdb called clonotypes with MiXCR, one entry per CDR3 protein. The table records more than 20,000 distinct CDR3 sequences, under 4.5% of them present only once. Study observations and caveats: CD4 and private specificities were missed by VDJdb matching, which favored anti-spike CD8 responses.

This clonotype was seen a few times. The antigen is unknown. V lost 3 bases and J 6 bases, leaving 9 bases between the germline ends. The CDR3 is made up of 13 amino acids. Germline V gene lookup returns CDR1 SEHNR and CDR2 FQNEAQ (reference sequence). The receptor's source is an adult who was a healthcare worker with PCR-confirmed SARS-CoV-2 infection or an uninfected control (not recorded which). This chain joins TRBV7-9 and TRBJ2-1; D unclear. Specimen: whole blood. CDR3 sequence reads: CASSLTASNEQFF. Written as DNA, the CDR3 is TGTGCCAGCAGCTTGACGGCCAGCAATGAGCAGTTCTTC.